This is a list of T cell receptor beta chains from one sample in a study of cytomegalovirus exposure and HLA in healthy donors. Using immunoSEQ multiplex PCR, the repertoire was profiled, and TCRdb retains in-frame clones only, with some absent. The table shows approximately 180,000 clones, with about 84% occurring only once. Specimen: PBMCs. The receptors shown here come from a man aged 18 to 29 in good health and CMV-seronegative. Both conserved end residues are part of each CDR3. The D gene is left open where the match is weak. Expanded clones are given a class, and other clones once, few, many or no size at all.

CDR3aa | CDR3nt | abundance | v_gene | d_gene | j_gene
CASSATGGPSYEQYF | TGTGCCAGCAGTGCAACAGGGGGGCCCTCCTACGAGCAGTACTTC | once | TRBV6-5 | TRBD1 | TRBJ2-7
CASSEVPGGAGPYEQYF | TGTGCCAGCAGTGAAGTCCCGGGAGGGGCGGGTCCTTACGAGCAGTACTTC | - | TRBV6-1 | TRBD2 | TRBJ2-7
CASSSDRGGTQYF | TGTGCTAGCAGCTCCGACAGGGGGGGGACCCAGTACTTC | - | TRBV7-7 | TRBD1 | TRBJ2-5
CASSRLAGGRGYNEQFF | TGTGCCAGTAGTCGACTAGCGGGGGGGCGGGGATACAATGAGCAGTTCTTC | - | TRBV19 | TRBD2 | TRBJ2-1
CASSYSGQGISYEQYF | TGTGCCAGCAGTTACTCGGGACAGGGCATCTCCTACGAGCAGTACTTC | few | TRBV6-5 | TRBD1 | TRBJ2-7
CASSEPPTGTGITVSYEKLFF | TGCGCCAGCAGTGAGCCCCCAACCGGGACAGGGATAACTGTTTCGTATGAAAAACTGTTTTTT | - | TRBV10-2 | TRBD1 | TRBJ1-4
CASSMGAENNEQFF | TGTGCCAGTAGTATGGGGGCCGAGAACAATGAGCAGTTCTTC | - | TRBV19 | - | TRBJ2-1
CSSSLAETEAFF | TGTTCCAGCAGCTTGGCGGAGACTGAAGCTTTCTTT | - | TRBV7-9 | - | TRBJ1-1
CASHRGSTEAFF | TGTGCCAGCCACAGGGGATCCACTGAAGCTTTCTTT | few | TRBV19 | TRBD1 | TRBJ1-1
CASSYSESYEQYF | TGTGCCAGCAGTTACTCTGAGTCCTACGAGCAGTACTTC | - | TRBV6-5 | - | TRBJ2-7
CASSLDGQGVDEQYF | TGTGCCAGCAGCTTGGATGGACAGGGAGTCGACGAGCAGTACTTC | - | TRBV5-5 | TRBD1 | TRBJ2-7
CASSAGNLNQPQHF | TGTGCCAGCAGCGCGGGCAACCTAAATCAGCCCCAGCATTTT | - | TRBV7-9 | - | TRBJ1-5
CSVVDRLNTEAFF | TGCAGCGTTGTGGACAGACTGAACACTGAAGCTTTCTTT | few | TRBV29-1 | - | TRBJ1-1
CASRTDTQYF | TGTGCCAGCCGTACAGATACGCAGTATTTT | - | TRBV30 | - | TRBJ2-3
CASSVVVSAYNEQFF | TGTGCCAGCAGTGTGGTCGTCAGTGCCTACAATGAGCAGTTCTTC | - | TRBV6-1 | - | TRBJ2-1
CASRQYRGGQPQHF | TGTGCCAGCAGACAATACAGGGGGGGTCAGCCCCAGCATTTT | - | TRBV28 | TRBD1 | TRBJ1-5
CAISGSTDTQYF | TGTGCCATTAGCGGCAGCACAGATACGCAGTATTTT | - | TRBV10-3 | - | TRBJ2-3
CASSSWDRVAEAFF | TGTGCCAGCAGTTCCTGGGACAGGGTCGCTGAAGCTTTCTTT | - | TRBV6-6 | TRBD1 | TRBJ1-1
CASSQGQNTEAFF | TGTGCCAGCTCACAGGGGCAGAACACTGAAGCTTTCTTT | - | TRBV18 | - | TRBJ1-1
CASRAGSNTGELFF | TGTGCCAGTAGGGCGGGATCGAACACCGGGGAGCTGTTTTTT | - | TRBV2 | - | TRBJ2-2
CASRDSAGGKYEQYF | TGTGCCAGTAGAGATTCGGCAGGGGGCAAGTACGAGCAGTACTTC | - | TRBV19 | TRBD1 | TRBJ2-7
CASSPQTAPNEQFF | TGTGCCAGCTCACCCCAGACAGCCCCTAATGAGCAGTTCTTC | - | TRBV18 | - | TRBJ2-1
CASTNRGWETQYF | TGTGCCAGCACCAACAGGGGGTGGGAGACCCAGTACTTC | - | TRBV25-1 | TRBD1 | TRBJ2-5
CASSGGGKHEQYF | TGTGCCAGCAGCGGGGGGGGGAAACACGAGCAGTACTTC | - | TRBV9 | TRBD2 | TRBJ2-7
CASSITGSNSPLHF | TGTGCCAGCAGCATCACAGGGTCGAATTCACCCCTCCACTTT | - | TRBV9 | - | TRBJ1-6
CASSYYRDTEAFF | TGTGCCAGCAGCTACTACCGGGACACTGAAGCTTTCTTT | - | TRBV14 | - | TRBJ1-1
CASSFLTSGAGEQFF | TGTGCCAGCAGTTTTTTGACTAGCGGTGCTGGTGAGCAGTTCTTC | - | TRBV28 | TRBD2 | TRBJ2-1
CASGDRGRINSPLHF | TGTGCCAGCGGGGACAGAGGGCGAATTAATTCACCCCTCCACTTT | once | TRBV6-1 | TRBD1 | TRBJ1-6
CASSIGTEAFF | TGTGCCAGCTCAATCGGTACTGAAGCTTTCTTT | - | TRBV18 | - | TRBJ1-1
CASSSADSGNTIYF | TGTGCCAGCAGCTCGGCGGACTCTGGAAACACCATATATTTT | few | TRBV9 | - | TRBJ1-3
CASSSGGVLFNEQFF | TGTGCCAGCAGCTCAGGGGGCGTCCTTTTCAATGAGCAGTTCTTC | - | TRBV28 | TRBD1 | TRBJ2-1
CASSQAPSGWETQYF | TGTGCCAGTAGTCAAGCCCCCAGCGGGTGGGAGACCCAGTACTTC | once | TRBV19 | - | TRBJ2-5
CASSLEGTGYYEQYF | TGCGCCAGCAGCTTGGAGGGGACAGGGTACTACGAGCAGTACTTC | - | TRBV5-1 | TRBD1 | TRBJ2-7
CASQATQGFYNEQFF | TGCGCCAGCCAAGCTACCCAGGGGTTCTACAATGAGCAGTTCTTC | - | TRBV10-2 | - | TRBJ2-1